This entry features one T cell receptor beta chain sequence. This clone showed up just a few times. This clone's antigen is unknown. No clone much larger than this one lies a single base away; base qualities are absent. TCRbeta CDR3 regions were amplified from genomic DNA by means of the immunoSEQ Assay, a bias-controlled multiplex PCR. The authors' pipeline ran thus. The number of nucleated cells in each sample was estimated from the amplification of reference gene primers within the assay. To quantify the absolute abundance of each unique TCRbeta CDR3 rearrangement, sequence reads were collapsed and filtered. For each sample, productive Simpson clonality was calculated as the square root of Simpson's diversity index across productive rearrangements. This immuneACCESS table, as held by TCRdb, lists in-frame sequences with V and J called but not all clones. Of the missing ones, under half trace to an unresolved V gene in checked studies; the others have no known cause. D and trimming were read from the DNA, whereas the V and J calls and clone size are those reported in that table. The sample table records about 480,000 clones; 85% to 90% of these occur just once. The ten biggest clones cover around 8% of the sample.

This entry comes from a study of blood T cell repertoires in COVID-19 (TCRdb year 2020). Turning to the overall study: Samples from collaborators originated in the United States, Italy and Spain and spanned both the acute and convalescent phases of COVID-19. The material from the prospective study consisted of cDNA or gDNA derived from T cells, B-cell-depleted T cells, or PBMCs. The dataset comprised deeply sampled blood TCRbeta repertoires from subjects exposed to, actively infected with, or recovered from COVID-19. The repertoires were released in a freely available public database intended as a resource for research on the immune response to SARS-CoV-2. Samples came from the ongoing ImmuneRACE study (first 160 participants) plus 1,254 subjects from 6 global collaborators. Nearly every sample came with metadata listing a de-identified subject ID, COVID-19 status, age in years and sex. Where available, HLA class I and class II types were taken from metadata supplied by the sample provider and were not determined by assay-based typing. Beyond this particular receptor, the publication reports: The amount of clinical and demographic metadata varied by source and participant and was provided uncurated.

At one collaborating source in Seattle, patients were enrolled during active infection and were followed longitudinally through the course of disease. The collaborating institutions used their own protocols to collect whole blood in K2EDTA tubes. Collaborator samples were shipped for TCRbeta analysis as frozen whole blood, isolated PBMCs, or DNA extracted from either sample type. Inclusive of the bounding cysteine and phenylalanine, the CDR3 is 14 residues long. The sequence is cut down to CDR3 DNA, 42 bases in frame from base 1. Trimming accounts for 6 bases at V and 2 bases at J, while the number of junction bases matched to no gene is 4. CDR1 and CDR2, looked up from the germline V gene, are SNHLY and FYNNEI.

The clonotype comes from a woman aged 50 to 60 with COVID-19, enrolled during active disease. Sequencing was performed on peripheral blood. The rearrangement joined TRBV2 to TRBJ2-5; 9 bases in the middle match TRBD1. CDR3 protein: CASRTDRGQETQYF. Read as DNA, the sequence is TGTGCCAGCAGGACTGACAGGGGGCAAGAGACCCAGTACTTC.